The 10 T cell receptor beta chains given below trace back to one sample, sequenced in a study of shared clonotypes between healthy human individuals. Data came from immunoSEQ multiplex PCR; TCRdb stores just in-frame clones and leaves some out. The sample holds about 1.9 million clones, roughly 93% seen once. CD45RO-negative, CCR7-selected cells formed the naive CD8 fraction, which excluded terminally differentiated effector memory CD45RA+ cells. What was sequenced was naive CD8+ T cells from PBMCs. These receptor sequences come from a man between 18 and 29 years old in good health. Some clones in this sample may be carry-over from other donors' samples.

The rearrangement joins TRBV7-2 to TRBJ1-2; TRBD1 matches at 12 bases. The ends lost 4 bases at V and 6 bases at J; junction bases unmatched: 6. The germline V gene encodes CDR1 SGHTA and CDR2 FQGNSA. The CDR3 is 15 residues long. The CDR3 loop reads CASSSPGTGGDGYTF. The CDR3 nucleotides read TGTGCCAGCAGCTCCCCGGGGACAGGGGGCGATGGCTACACCTTC. The whole variable domain, remainder taken from reference TRBV7-2 and TRBJ1-2, is GAGVSQSPSNKVTEKGKDVELRCDPISGHTALYWYRQSLGQGLEFLIYFQGNSAPDKSGLPSDRFSAERTGGSVSTLTIQRTQQEDSAVYLCASSSPGTGGDGYTFGSGTRLTVV.

The V call is TRBV13, the J call TRBJ2-7; D is unclear. V was trimmed by 0 bases and J by 7 bases, leaving 4 bases between them. Germline lookup yields CDR1 PRHDT and CDR2 FYEKMQ (reference sequence). This CDR3 is 11 amino acids long. The CDR3 DNA sequence: TGTGCCAGCAGCTTAGGCGTGGAGCAGTACTTC. This sequence encodes CASSLGVEQYF.

The CDR3 DNA is TGTGCCAGCAGCTTAGCTAGGGCAGGGGGCCGTGGCTACACCTTC. This gives the protein CASSLARAGGRGYTF. V gene TRBV7-9 combines with J gene TRBJ1-2; 8 bases are shared with TRBD1. Germline values: CDR1 SEHNR, CDR2 FQNEAQ (reference sequence). The CDR3 covers 15 residues. The J segment lost 7 bases and the V segment lost 0 bases, leaving 7 bases of the junction unmatched.

This clone has just a few counts. The V and J genes are TRBV19 and TRBJ1-1; the D is unclear. From germline, CDR1 is LNHDA and CDR2 SQIVND (reference sequence). Trimming took off 9 bases at V and 1 base at J, with 12 bases between the two ends. The CDR3 runs 13 residues. The CDR3 spells CASTVPWNTEAFF. CDR3 in DNA: TGTGCCAGCACCGTCCCATGGAACACTGAAGCTTTCTTT.

A word on this clone: Other DNA sequences in this sample translate to the same CDR3. This sequence joins TRBV30 and TRBJ1-5; D remains ambiguous. The CDR3 runs to 14 residues. Per germline, CDR1 GTSNPN and CDR2 SVGIG (reference sequence). V was trimmed by 0 bases and J by 3 bases, leaving 9 bases between them. CDR3 coding DNA: TGTGCCTGGAGTGTACCCGGTTACAATCAGCCCCAGCATTTT. Translated: CAWSVPGYNQPQHF.

The CDR3 is CASSLARYPENEAFF. The CDR3 DNA reads TGTGCCAGCAGCTTAGCGCGTTACCCGGAGAACGAAGCTTTCTTT. V gene TRBV7-2 combines with J gene TRBJ1-1; D is unresolved. Germline V gene lookup returns CDR1 SGHTA and CDR2 FQGNSA. This CDR3 has 15 amino acids. V was pared by 0 bases and J by 8 bases, with 16 bases between.

On this clone itself: At one end, the junction sequence differs from germline, possibly due to a read error. Distinct nucleotide sequences in the sample also encode this CDR3. This chain connects TRBV7-9 to TRBJ1-2, with D possibly TRBD1 on 5 matching bases. This CDR3 has 15 residues. The V gene's germline CDR1 is SEHNR and CDR2 FQNEAQ (reference sequence). The CDR3 DNA reads as TGTGCCAGCAGCTTGGGAACAGGAAACAACTATGGCTATACCTTC. This encodes CASSLGTGNNYGYTF.

The chain joins TRBV27 to TRBJ1-1, with D unresolved. This CDR3 spans 14 amino acids. Germline CDR1 reads MNHEY; CDR2 reads SMNVEV (reference sequence). With 3 bases removed from V and 6 bases from J, the gap between germline ends came to 14 bases. The CDR3 spells CASSFGGLLAEAFF. The CDR3 bases are TGTGCCAGCAGTTTTGGAGGGCTTTTGGCTGAAGCTTTCTTT.

The chain carries TRBV9 and TRBJ2-7; possibly TRBD1 for D (6 bases). The CDR3 runs to 13 residues. Per germline, CDR1 SGDLS and CDR2 YYNGEE. The V gene lost 3 bases and the J gene lost 5 bases, with 12 bases spanning the gap. The CDR3 nucleotides are TGTGCCAGCAGCGCCAGGGGTAGGAACGAGCAGTACTTC. It yields the protein CASSARGRNEQYF.

V usage is TRBV23-1 and J usage is TRBJ1-3, with 7 nucleotides matching TRBD1. TRBV23-1 counts as an open reading frame of uncertain function. Trimming cost V 8 bases and J 2 bases; bases outside gene matches: 3. There are 13 residues in the CDR3. CDR3 in DNA: TGCGCCAGCCCGGGACAGCCTGGAAACACCATATATTTT. Its protein product is CASPGQPGNTIYF.